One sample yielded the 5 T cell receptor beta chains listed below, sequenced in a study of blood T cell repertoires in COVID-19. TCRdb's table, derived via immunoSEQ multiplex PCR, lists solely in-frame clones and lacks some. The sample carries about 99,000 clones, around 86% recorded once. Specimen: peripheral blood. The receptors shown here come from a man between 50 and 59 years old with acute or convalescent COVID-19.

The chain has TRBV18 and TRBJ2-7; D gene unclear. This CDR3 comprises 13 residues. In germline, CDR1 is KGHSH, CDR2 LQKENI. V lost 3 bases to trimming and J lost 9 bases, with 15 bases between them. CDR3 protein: CASSPIGSSGQYF. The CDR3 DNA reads TGTGCCAGCTCACCGATCGGGTCGTCTGGGCAGTACTTC.

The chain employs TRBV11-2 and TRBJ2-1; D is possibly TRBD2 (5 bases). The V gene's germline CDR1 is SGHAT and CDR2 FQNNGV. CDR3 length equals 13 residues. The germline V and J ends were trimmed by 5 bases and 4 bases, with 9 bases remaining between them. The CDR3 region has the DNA TGTGCCAGCAGCCGAGGACTGTACAATGAGCAGTTCTTC. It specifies CASSRGLYNEQFF.

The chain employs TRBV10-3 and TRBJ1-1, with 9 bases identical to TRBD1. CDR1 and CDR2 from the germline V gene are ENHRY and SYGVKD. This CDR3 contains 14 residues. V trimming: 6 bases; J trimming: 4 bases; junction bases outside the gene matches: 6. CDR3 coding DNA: TGTGCCATCAGAGCACAGGGGGCTGGCACTGAAGCTTTCTTT. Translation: CAIRAQGAGTEAFF.

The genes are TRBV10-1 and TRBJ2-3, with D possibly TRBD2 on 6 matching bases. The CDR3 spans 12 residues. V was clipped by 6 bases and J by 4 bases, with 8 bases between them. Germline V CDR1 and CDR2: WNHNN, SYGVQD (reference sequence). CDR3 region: CASSSSADTQYF. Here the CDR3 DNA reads TGCGCCAGCAGCTCTAGCGCAGATACGCAGTATTTT.

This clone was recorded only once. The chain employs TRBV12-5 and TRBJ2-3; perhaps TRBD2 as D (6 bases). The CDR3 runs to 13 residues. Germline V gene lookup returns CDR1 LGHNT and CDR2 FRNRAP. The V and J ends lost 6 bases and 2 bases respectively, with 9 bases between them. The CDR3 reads CASGAGYTDTQYF. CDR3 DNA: TGTGCTAGTGGGGCGGGATACACAGATACGCAGTATTTT.